These T cell receptor beta chains were read from a single sample in a study of T-cell reconstitution after alpha-beta-depleted transplantation in children. TCRdb re-called the PCR reads with MiXCR, one entry per CDR3 protein. Of a few hundred thousand distinct CDR3 sequences in the sample, about 7% were seen once. Sequences were derived from PBMCs, sampled before TCRalphabeta/CD19-depleted stem cell transplant. Source of these receptors: a boy between 2 and 15 years old with acute lymphoblastic leukemia, due to receive a stem cell transplant. CDR3s include the opening cysteine and the closing phenylalanine or tryptophan. Fields, in order: V gene, clone size, J gene, D gene, CDR3 protein, CDR3 DNA. D genes are given only for firm matches. Clone size, where shown, is once, few, many, or a class for clones that have expanded.

TRBV5-1,few,TRBJ2-2,NA,CASSLQDTGELFF,TGCGCCAGCAGCTTACAGGACACCGGGGAGCTGTTTTTT
TRBV29-1,NA,TRBJ2-2,NA,CSVAHRIPGELFF,TGCAGCGTGGCACACAGGATTCCCGGGGAGCTGTTTTTT
TRBV5-1,many,TRBJ2-5,NA,CASSAGAKGETQYF,TGCGCCAGCAGCGCCGGGGCTAAGGGAGAGACCCAGTACTTC
TRBV11-2,few,TRBJ2-5,NA,CASSLEVGGTQYF,TGTGCCAGCAGCTTAGAGGTTGGGGGGACCCAGTACTTC
TRBV28,few,TRBJ1-2,NA,CASSLSGALNYGYTF,TGTGCCAGCAGTTTATCGGGGGCCCTTAACTATGGCTACACCTTC
TRBV5-1,many,TRBJ2-1,NA,CASSLPSTYNEQFF,TGCGCCAGCAGCCTTCCCTCCACCTACAATGAGCAGTTCTTC
TRBV21-1,many,TRBJ1-5,NA,CASSPRTGEWVSNQPQHF,TGTGCCAGCAGCCCGCGGACAGGGGAGTGGGTTAGCAATCAGCCCCAGCATTTT
TRBV6-5,many,TRBJ2-2,TRBD2,CASSYGPAGDTGELFF,TGTGCCAGCAGTTACGGGCCAGCGGGGGATACCGGGGAGCTGTTTTTT
TRBV9,few,TRBJ2-3,NA,CASSASVGSDARYTQYF,TGTGCCAGCAGCGCCTCAGTAGGTTCTGACGCACGATATACGCAGTATTTT
TRBV7-9,many,TRBJ2-4,TRBD1,CASSFDRGAGKNIQYF,TGTGCCAGCAGCTTCGACAGGGGGGCGGGCAAAAACATTCAGTACTTC
TRBV20-1,many,TRBJ2-7,NA,CSAQSGIDEQYF,TGCAGTGCCCAGTCGGGGATCGACGAGCAGTACTTC
TRBV28,NA,TRBJ2-1,NA,CASTHTGSSYNEQFF,TGTGCCAGCACCCATACCGGCAGCTCCTACAATGAGCAGTTCTTC
TRBV20-1,many,TRBJ2-6,NA,CSARGVGANVLTF,TGCAGTGCTAGGGGAGTTGGGGCCAACGTCCTGACTTTC
TRBV20-1,many,TRBJ2-3,NA,CSACPPQGTDTQYF,TGCAGTGCTTGCCCACCCCAAGGCACAGATACGCAGTATTTT
TRBV12-3/TRBV12-4,NA,TRBJ2-5,TRBD1,CASTNLQGAQQETQYF,TGTGCCAGCACCAATCTACAGGGGGCCCAACAAGAGACCCAGTACTTC
TRBV6-1,few,TRBJ2-7,NA,CASKLAGSYYEQYF,TGTGCCAGCAAACTGGCGGGGTCCTACTACGAGCAGTACTTC
TRBV29-1,few,TRBJ1-5,NA,CSVAEGGINQPQHF,TGCAGCGTAGCTGAAGGTGGGATCAATCAGCCCCAGCATTTT
TRBV6-5,few,TRBJ2-3,NA,CASSYQEGGRDTQYF,TGTGCCAGCAGTTACCAGGAAGGGGGACGAGATACGCAGTATTTT
TRBV3-1,NA,TRBJ2-7,NA,CASSQAYSGGEQCF,TGTGCCAGCAGCCAAGCCTACTCCGGGGGCGAGCAGTGCTTC
TRBV6-1,many,TRBJ2-5,NA,CASSDRGQETQYF,TGTGCCAGCAGTGACAGGGGACAAGAGACCCAGTACTTC
TRBV11-1,NA,TRBJ2-3,NA,CASSPNDRGTDTQYF,TGTGCCAGCAGCCCCAACGACCGGGGCACAGATACGCAGTATTTT
TRBV27,many,TRBJ2-7,TRBD1,CASSLGQGPYEQYF,TGTGCCAGCAGTTTAGGACAGGGGCCCTACGAGCAGTACTTC
TRBV27,many,TRBJ1-5,TRBD1,CASSPDRVQPQHF,TGTGCCAGCAGTCCTGACAGGGTCCAGCCCCAGCATTTT
TRBV20-1,few,TRBJ1-2,TRBD1,CSAPRQGALGYTF,TGCAGTGCCCCTCGACAGGGGGCGCTTGGCTACACCTTC
TRBV28,many,TRBJ2-7,TRBD1,CASSWNRGLSEQYF,TGTGCCAGCAGTTGGAACAGGGGTTTAAGCGAGCAGTACTTC
TRBV6-1,NA,TRBJ2-3,NA,CASSPPGPVDTQYF,TGTGCCAGCAGCCCACCTGGGCCGGTGGATACGCAGTATTTT
TRBV20-1,NA,TRBJ2-3,TRBD2,CSARDPTSGDTDTQYF,TGCAGTGCTAGAGATCCCACTAGCGGGGACACAGATACGCAGTATTTT
TRBV20-1,few,TRBJ2-1,TRBD2,CSASPGLAGSEQFF,TGCAGTGCCTCTCCGGGACTAGCGGGCTCCGAGCAGTTCTTC
TRBV12-3/TRBV12-4,many,TRBJ2-7,NA,CASSFRPGKPSYEQYF,TGTGCCAGCAGTTTTCGCCCCGGGAAACCGAGCTACGAGCAGTACTTC
TRBV28,many,TRBJ2-7,TRBD2,CASSFSGGASYEQYF,TGTGCCAGCAGTTTCAGCGGGGGGGCCTCCTACGAGCAGTACTTC
TRBV27,many,TRBJ2-5,NA,CASSLTPFGETQYF,TGTGCCAGCAGTCTTACTCCATTCGGTGAGACCCAGTACTTC
TRBV7-7,many,TRBJ2-2,NA,CASSLAPFPAGTGELFF,TGTGCCAGCAGCTTAGCCCCGTTTCCAGCGGGCACCGGGGAGCTGTTTTTT
TRBV28,many,TRBJ2-7,NA,CASSFPVSSGSYEQYF,TGTGCCAGCAGTTTTCCGGTGTCGTCCGGAAGCTACGAGCAGTACTTC
TRBV5-1,many,TRBJ2-1,NA,CASSLAPNEQFF,TGCGCCAGCAGCTTAGCCCCCAATGAGCAGTTCTTC
TRBV10-3,many,TRBJ2-3,NA,CAISQNAGPTDTQYF,TGTGCCATCAGCCAAAACGCGGGACCCACAGATACGCAGTATTTT
TRBV6-2/TRBV6-3,NA,TRBJ1-1,NA,CASDSELNTEAFF,TGTGCCAGCGATAGCGAGTTGAACACTGAAGCTTTCTTT
TRBV12-3/TRBV12-4,few,TRBJ2-1,NA,CASLLYSYNEQFF,TGTGCCAGCCTTTTGTACTCCTACAATGAGCAGTTCTTC
TRBV28,NA,TRBJ1-1,NA,CASSPLGGRVGDTEAFF,TGTGCCAGCAGTCCCTTGGGTGGCCGGGTGGGGGACACTGAAGCTTTCTTT
TRBV19,few,TRBJ2-1,NA,CASSTFLATHNEQFF,TGTGCCAGTAGTACCTTCCTAGCGACCCACAATGAGCAGTTCTTC
TRBV19,many,TRBJ2-4,NA,CASSIISAGKNIQYF,TGTGCCAGTAGTATCATCAGCGCGGGCAAAAACATTCAGTACTTC
TRBV28,NA,TRBJ1-2,TRBD1,CASSPQDRWDGYTF,TGTGCCAGCAGTCCGCAGGACAGGTGGGATGGCTACACCTTC
TRBV7-9,NA,TRBJ2-1,NA,CASSLLAQPYNEQFF,TGTGCCAGCAGCTTACTAGCTCAGCCCTACAATGAGCAGTTCTTC
TRBV24-1,few,TRBJ2-5,NA,CATSDLGRGAGETQYF,TGTGCCACCAGTGATTTGGGGAGGGGGGCTGGAGAGACCCAGTACTTC
TRBV14,NA,TRBJ2-7,NA,CASSHAGLRGDYEQYF,TGTGCCAGCAGCCACGCGGGACTTAGGGGAGACTACGAGCAGTACTTC
TRBV7-2,many,TRBJ2-3,NA,CASGRDRTDTQYF,TGTGCCAGCGGGCGGGACCGCACAGATACGCAGTATTTT
TRBV29-1,many,TRBJ2-1,NA,CSVDVSSYNEQFF,TGCAGCGTGGACGTTAGCTCCTACAATGAGCAGTTCTTC
TRBV7-2,many,TRBJ1-2,NA,CASSGTPRGGYTF,TGTGCCAGCTCCGGGACACCAAGAGGTGGCTACACCTTC
TRBV7-2,many,TRBJ2-5,TRBD2,CASSRASGKETQYF,TGTGCCAGCAGCAGAGCTAGCGGAAAAGAGACCCAGTACTTC
TRBV7-2,NA,TRBJ2-7,NA,CASSLEGSGNKYF,TGTGCCAGCAGCTTAGAAGGTAGCGGTAATAAGTACTTC
TRBV28,many,TRBJ2-1,TRBD2,CASSTSWGGVADGEQFF,TGTGCCAGCAGTACCTCGTGGGGGGGGGTAGCAGATGGTGAGCAGTTCTTC
TRBV20-1,many,TRBJ2-7,NA,CSAREAVSYEQYF,TGCAGTGCTAGAGAGGCGGTCAGCTACGAGCAGTACTTC
TRBV27,many,TRBJ2-1,NA,CASNLRGIGSYNEQFF,TGTGCCAGCAACCTTAGGGGGATCGGCTCCTACAATGAGCAGTTCTTC
TRBV28,few,TRBJ2-7,NA,CASSSDRSRGQYF,TGTGCCAGCAGTTCCGACCGATCTCGGGGGCAGTACTTC
TRBV28,many,TRBJ1-1,NA,CASSGHRVNTEAFF,TGTGCCAGCAGTGGACATAGGGTGAACACTGAAGCTTTCTTT
TRBV28,many,TRBJ2-1,NA,CASSSSQNEQFF,TGTGCCAGCTCTAGCTCCCAGAATGAGCAGTTCTTC